The clone carrying this T cell receptor beta chain was detected many times. CDR3-region Arm-PCR and iRepertoire HTBI primers produced the TCR beta libraries. TCRdb reanalysed the multiplex PCR reads using MiXCR and keeps one entry per CDR3 protein. The profile shows some 490,000 distinct CDR3 sequences, 12% of them singletons. Time point meaning: newly diagnosed GD, antithyroid drugs for less than 3 months. RNA from PBMCs was the source of the TCR library. This sample was taken from a study of regulatory T cells in long-lasting Graves disease. Germline V CDR1 and CDR2: DFQATT, SNEGSKA (reference sequence). This CDR3 has 15 amino acids. With 6 bases clipped from V and 4 bases from J, the junction kept 14 bases outside the gene matches. A further study also used this sample, focusing on T cells in Graves' hyperthyroidism and ophthalmopathy. That paper notes: Uncontrolled infection, other autoimmune disease, pregnancy or lactation disqualified patients from enrolment.

This chain links TRBV20-1 with TRBJ2-7; 8 bases line up with TRBD1. The sequences come from peripheral blood mononuclear cells (PBMCs), collected at new diagnosis, from a patient treated with antithyroid drugs. This receptor was taken from a woman aged 25 to 39 with Graves disease. The CDR3 sequence: CSATGLRQGSYEQYF. The CDR3 nucleotides are TGCAGTGCCACCGGACTCCGACAGGGGTCTTACGAGCAGTACTTC.